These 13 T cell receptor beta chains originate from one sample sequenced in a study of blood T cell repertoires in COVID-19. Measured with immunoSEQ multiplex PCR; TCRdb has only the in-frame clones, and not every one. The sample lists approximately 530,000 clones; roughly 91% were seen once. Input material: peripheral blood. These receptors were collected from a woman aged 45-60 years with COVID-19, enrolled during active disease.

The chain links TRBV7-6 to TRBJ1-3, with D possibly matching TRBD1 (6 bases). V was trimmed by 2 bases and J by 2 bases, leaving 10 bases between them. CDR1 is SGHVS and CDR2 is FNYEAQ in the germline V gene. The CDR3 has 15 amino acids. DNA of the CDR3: TGTGCCAGCAGCTTACAGGGGACGACTGGAAACACCATATATTTT. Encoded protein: CASSLQGTTGNTIYF. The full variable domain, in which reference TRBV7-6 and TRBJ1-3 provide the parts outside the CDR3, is GAGVSQSPRYKVTKRGQDVALRCDPISGHVSLYWYRQALGQGPEFLTYFNYEAQQDKSGLPNDRFSAERPEGSISTLTIQRTEQRDSAMYRCASSLQGTTGNTIYFGEGSWLTVV.

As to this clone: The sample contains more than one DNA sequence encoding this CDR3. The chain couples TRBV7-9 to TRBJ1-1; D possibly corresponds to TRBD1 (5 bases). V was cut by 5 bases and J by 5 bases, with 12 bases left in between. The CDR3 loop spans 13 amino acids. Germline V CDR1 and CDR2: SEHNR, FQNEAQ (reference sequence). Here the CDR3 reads CASSLGLGTEAFF. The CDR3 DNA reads TGTGCCAGCAGCCTGGGACTAGGGACTGAAGCTTTCTTT. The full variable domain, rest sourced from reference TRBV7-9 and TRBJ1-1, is DTGVSQNPRHKITKRGQNVTFRCDPISEHNRLYWYRQTLGQGPEFLTYFQNEAQLEKSRLLSDRFSAERPKGSFSTLEIQRTEQGDSAMYLCASSLGLGTEAFFGQGTRLTVV.

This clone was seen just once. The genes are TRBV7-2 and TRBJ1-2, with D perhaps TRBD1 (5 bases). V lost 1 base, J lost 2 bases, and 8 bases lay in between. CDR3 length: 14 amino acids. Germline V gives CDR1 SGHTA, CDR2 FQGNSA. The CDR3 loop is CASSLGSGNYGYTF. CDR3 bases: TGTGCCAGCAGCTTAGGGTCAGGGAACTATGGCTACACCTTC.

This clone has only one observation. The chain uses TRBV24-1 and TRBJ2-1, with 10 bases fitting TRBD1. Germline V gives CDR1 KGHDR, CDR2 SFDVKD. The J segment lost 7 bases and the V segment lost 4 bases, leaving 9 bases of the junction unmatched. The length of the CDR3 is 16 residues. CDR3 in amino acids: CATSDRTGGVGNEQFF. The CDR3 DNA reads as TGTGCCACCAGTGACCGGACAGGGGGTGTGGGGAATGAGCAGTTCTTC.

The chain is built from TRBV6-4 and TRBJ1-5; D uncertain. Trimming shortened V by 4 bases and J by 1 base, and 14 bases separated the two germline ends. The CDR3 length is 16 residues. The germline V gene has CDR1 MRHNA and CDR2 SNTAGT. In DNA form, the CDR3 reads TGTGCCAGCAGTGCTTTCGAGGGTGAAAGCAATCAGCCCCAGCATTTT. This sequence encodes CASSAFEGESNQPQHF.

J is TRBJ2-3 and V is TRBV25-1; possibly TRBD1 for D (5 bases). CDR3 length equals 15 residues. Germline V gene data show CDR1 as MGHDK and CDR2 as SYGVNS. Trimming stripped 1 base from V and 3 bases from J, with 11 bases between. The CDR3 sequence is CASSEFTGLTDTQYF. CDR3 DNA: TGTGCCAGCAGTGAATTCACAGGTCTTACAGATACGCAGTATTTT.

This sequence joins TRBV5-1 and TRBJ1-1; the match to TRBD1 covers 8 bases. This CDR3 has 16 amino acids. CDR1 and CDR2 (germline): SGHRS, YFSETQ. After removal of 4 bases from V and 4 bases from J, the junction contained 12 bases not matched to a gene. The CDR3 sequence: CASSPGQGVSSTEAFF. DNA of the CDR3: TGCGCCAGCAGCCCTGGACAGGGAGTATCGTCCACTGAAGCTTTCTTT.

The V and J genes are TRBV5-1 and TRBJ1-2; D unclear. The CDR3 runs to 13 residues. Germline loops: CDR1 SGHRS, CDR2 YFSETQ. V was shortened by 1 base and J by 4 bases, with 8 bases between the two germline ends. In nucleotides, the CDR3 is TGCGCCAGCAGCTTGCAACCTAGCTATGGCTACACCTTC. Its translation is CASSLQPSYGYTF.

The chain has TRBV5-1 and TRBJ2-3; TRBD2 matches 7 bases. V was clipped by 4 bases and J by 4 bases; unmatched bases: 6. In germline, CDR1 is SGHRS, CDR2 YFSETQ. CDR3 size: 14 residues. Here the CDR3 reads CASSLPAGADTQYF. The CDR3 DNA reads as TGCGCCAGCAGCCTCCCGGCGGGGGCAGATACGCAGTATTTT.

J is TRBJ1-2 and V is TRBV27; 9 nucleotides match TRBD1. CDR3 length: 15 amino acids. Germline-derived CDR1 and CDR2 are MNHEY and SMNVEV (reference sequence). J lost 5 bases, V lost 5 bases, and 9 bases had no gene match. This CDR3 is CASSTLGTGPYGYTF. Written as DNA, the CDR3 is TGTGCCAGCAGTACCTTGGGGACAGGGCCGTATGGCTACACCTTC.

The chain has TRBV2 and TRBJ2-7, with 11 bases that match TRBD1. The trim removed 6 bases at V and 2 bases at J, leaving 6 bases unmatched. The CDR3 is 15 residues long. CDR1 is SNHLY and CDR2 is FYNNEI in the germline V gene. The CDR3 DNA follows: TGTGCCAGCAGAGTACCGGGACAGGGGGCCTACGAGCAGTACTTC. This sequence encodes CASRVPGQGAYEQYF.

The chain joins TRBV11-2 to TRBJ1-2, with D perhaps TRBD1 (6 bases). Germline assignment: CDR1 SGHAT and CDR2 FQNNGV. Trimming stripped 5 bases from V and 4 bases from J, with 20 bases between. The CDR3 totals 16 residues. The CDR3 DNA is TGTGCCAGCAGCCCCGAGGACAGCTATATGTCCTATGGCTACACCTTC. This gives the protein CASSPEDSYMSYGYTF.

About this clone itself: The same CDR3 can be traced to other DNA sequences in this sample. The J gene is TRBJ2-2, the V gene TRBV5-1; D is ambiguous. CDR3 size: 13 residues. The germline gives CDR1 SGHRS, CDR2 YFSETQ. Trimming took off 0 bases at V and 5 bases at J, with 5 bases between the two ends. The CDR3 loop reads CASSLGATGELFF. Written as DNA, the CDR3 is TGCGCCAGCAGCTTGGGTGCGACCGGGGAGCTGTTTTTT.